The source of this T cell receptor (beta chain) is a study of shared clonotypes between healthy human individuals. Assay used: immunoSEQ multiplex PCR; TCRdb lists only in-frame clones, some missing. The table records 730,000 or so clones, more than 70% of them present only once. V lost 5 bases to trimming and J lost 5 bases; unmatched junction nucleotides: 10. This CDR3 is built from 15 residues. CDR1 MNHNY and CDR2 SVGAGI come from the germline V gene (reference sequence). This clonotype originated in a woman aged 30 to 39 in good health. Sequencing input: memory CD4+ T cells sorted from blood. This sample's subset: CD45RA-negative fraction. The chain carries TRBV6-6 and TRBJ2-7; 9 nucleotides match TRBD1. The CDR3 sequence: CASSKIPGQGHEQYF. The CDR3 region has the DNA TGTGCCAGCAGTAAAATCCCGGGACAGGGCCACGAGCAGTACTTC.